This T cell receptor (beta chain) comes out of a study of blood T cell repertoires in COVID-19. Across the study: PBMCs, B-cell-depleted T cells, or T cells provided the cDNA or gDNA that made up the material.

The germline gives CDR1 KGHDR, CDR2 SFDVKD. V was trimmed by 0 bases and J by 0 bases, leaving 9 bases between them. The CDR3 extends over 16 amino acids. Only in-frame clones appear in the TCRdb table, and some are missing; sequencing was by immunoSEQ multiplex PCR. The sample lists 150,000 to 200,000 clones; less than 90% were seen once. The sequenced material came from peripheral blood. This sequence was found in a man aged 65 to 79 with active or convalescent COVID-19. The chain links TRBV24-1 to TRBJ2-3; D unresolved. CDR3 in amino acids: CATSDLPTFSTDTQYF. The CDR3 region has the DNA TGTGCCACCAGTGATTTGCCGACATTTAGCACAGATACGCAGTATTTT.